These 5 T cell receptor beta chains were all obtained from the same sample, sequenced in a study of cytomegalovirus exposure and HLA in healthy donors. Both 60 Vbeta primers and 13 Jbeta primers went into the PCR. The repertoire was sequenced with immunoSEQ multiplex PCR; TCRdb's copy has only in-frame clones and lacks some. This table has 150,000 to 170,000 clones, about four fifths appearing once. Material: PBMCs. These receptors originate from a man in his late teens or twenties in good health and CMV-seronegative.

This clone showed up just a few times. The genes are TRBV11-2 and TRBJ1-3; D unresolved. CDR1 SGHAT and CDR2 FQNNGV come from the germline V gene. The CDR3 consists of 16 residues. V was shortened by 0 bases and J by 2 bases, with 11 bases between the two germline ends. CDR3 sequence (DNA): TGTGCCAGCAGCTTAGATCAGGAGGGAACTGGAAACACCATATATTTT. It is translated as CASSLDQEGTGNTIYF.

In nucleotides, the CDR3 is TGTGCCATCAGTCCCCGGGACAGGGATACCTACAATGAGCAGTTCTTC. It translates to CAISPRDRDTYNEQFF. V usage is TRBV10-3 and J usage is TRBJ2-1, with 9 positions matching TRBD1. Germline V lookup: CDR1 ENHRY, CDR2 SYGVKD. This CDR3 is 16 amino acids long. V lost 5 bases, J lost 2 bases, and 7 bases stayed unmatched.

V is TRBV7-6 and J is TRBJ2-2; 7 nucleotides match TRBD1. CDR1 and CDR2 (germline): SGHVS, FNYEAQ. The CDR3 consists of 15 residues. Trimming removed 5 bases from V and 2 bases from J; junction bases left unmatched: 5. CDR3 sequence (DNA): TGTGCCAGCAGCCCGGGACAGATAAACACCGGGGAGCTGTTTTTT. Its translation: CASSPGQINTGELFF.

For this clone: One end of the junction varies from germline; a read error may be responsible. V gene TRBV13 combines with J gene TRBJ2-6; 11 bases are shared with TRBD1. Germline V gene lookup returns CDR1 PRHDT and CDR2 FYEKMQ (reference sequence). CDR3 length equals 17 residues. CDR3 nucleotides: TGTGCCAGCAGCTACTGGACAGGGGGCGCTGGGGCCAACGGCCTGACTTTC. Its protein is CASSYWTGGAGANGLTF.

This sequence joins TRBV5-1 and TRBJ2-7; 15 positions match TRBD2. CDR1 is SGHRS, CDR2 YFSETQ, per germline. V lost 4 bases, J lost 3 bases, and 8 bases stayed unmatched. This CDR3 contains 17 residues. CDR3 region: CASSPGLAGGIGYEQYF. The CDR3 nucleotides are TGCGCCAGCAGCCCCGGACTAGCGGGGGGGATTGGCTACGAGCAGTACTTC.